The rows below give T cell receptor beta chains drawn from one sample of a study. TCRdb fed the 5' RACE reads into MiXCR, producing one record per CDR3 protein. In the table there are approximately 29,000 distinct CDR3 sequences, 26% of which are singletons. Input material: naive CD4+ T cells sorted from a lymph node. All receptors come from a female donor with breast cancer. Both conserved end residues are part of each CDR3. The D gene is left open where the match is weak. For some rows the clone size is stated as once, few or many, or as a class when expanded; others skip it.

J gene,D gene,V gene,clone size,CDR3 protein,CDR3 DNA
TRBJ1-4,TRBD1,TRBV2,NA,CASISGTGNEKLFF,TGTGCCAGCATAAGTGGGACAGGGAATGAAAAACTGTTTTTT
TRBJ2-1,NA,TRBV5-1,NA,CASTPGDESSYNEQFF,TGCGCCAGCACCCCAGGGGATGAAAGCTCCTACAATGAGCAGTTCTTC
TRBJ2-7,TRBD2,TRBV27,NA,CASKKLARSYEQYF,TGTGCCAGCAAGAAACTAGCGCGCAGCTACGAGCAGTACTTC
TRBJ2-7,TRBD2,TRBV10-2,NA,CASSEGGSVYEQYF,TGCGCCAGCAGTGAGGGCGGGAGTGTTTACGAGCAGTACTTC
TRBJ2-1,NA,TRBV13,few,CASSFGREPFEQFF,TGTGCCAGCAGCTTCGGCAGGGAACCTTTCGAGCAGTTCTTC
TRBJ2-7,TRBD1,TRBV4-1,NA,CASSHRDRGYEQYF,TGCGCCAGCAGCCACCGGGACAGGGGCTACGAGCAGTACTTC
TRBJ2-7,NA,TRBV5-1,NA,CASSTPTGFGEQYF,TGCGCCAGCTCAACCCCCACAGGCTTCGGCGAGCAGTACTTC
TRBJ1-5,TRBD1,TRBV20-1,few,CSARWPLTGHSNQPQHF,TGCAGTGCTAGGTGGCCCCTGACAGGGCATAGCAATCAGCCCCAGCATTTT
TRBJ2-3,NA,TRBV7-3,few,CASSFLGDTQYF,TGTGCCAGCAGCTTTCTGGGAGATACGCAGTATTTT
TRBJ2-3,NA,TRBV5-1,NA,CASSEQGPGTDTQYF,TGCGCCAGCAGCGAACAGGGACCTGGGACAGATACGCAGTATTTT
TRBJ2-7,TRBD1,TRBV4-1,NA,CASSQEVTGGGEQYF,TGCGCCAGCAGCCAAGAGGTGACAGGGGGCGGCGAGCAGTACTTC
TRBJ2-2,TRBD1,TRBV7-3,many,CASSSRGQGSGELFF,TGTGCCAGCAGCTCACGGGGACAGGGTTCCGGGGAGCTGTTTTTT
TRBJ2-4,NA,TRBV20-1,many,CSAGMTPPRNIQYF,TGCAGTGCTGGGATGACCCCCCCTCGGAACATTCAGTACTTC
TRBJ1-1,NA,TRBV4-2,few,CASSQERGRLRAEAFF,TGTGCCAGCAGCCAAGAAAGGGGACGGCTTCGCGCTGAAGCTTTCTTT
TRBJ1-1,TRBD1,TRBV6-2/TRBV6-3,NA,CASSYSGTGGTEAFF,TGTGCCAGCAGTTACTCGGGGACAGGGGGCACTGAAGCTTTCTTT
TRBJ2-1,NA,TRBV12-3/TRBV12-4,NA,CASNPGGGVHEQFF,TGTGCCAGCAACCCAGGGGGGGGAGTCCATGAGCAGTTCTTC
TRBJ2-1,NA,TRBV28,NA,CASGVRGQSSYNEQFF,TGTGCCAGCGGAGTCAGAGGACAGAGCTCCTACAATGAGCAGTTCTTC
TRBJ2-3,TRBD2,TRBV5-1,many,CASSSGLAGGSTDTQYF,TGCGCCAGCAGCTCCGGACTAGCGGGGGGATCCACAGATACGCAGTATTTT
TRBJ2-5,NA,TRBV7-6,NA,CASSSTQETQYF,TGTGCCAGCAGCTCGACCCAAGAGACCCAGTACTTC
TRBJ2-7,TRBD2,TRBV6-6,few,CASSYVLGTSGRGTYEQYF,TGTGCCAGCAGTTATGTTTTGGGGACTAGCGGGAGGGGGACCTACGAGCAGTACTTC
TRBJ2-2,TRBD1,TRBV5-1,few,CASSPRTGGIWELFF,TGCGCCAGCAGCCCCCGGACAGGGGGGATCTGGGAGCTGTTTTTT
TRBJ2-1,TRBD1,TRBV12-3/TRBV12-4,NA,CASTWTGLREQFF,TGTGCCAGCACCTGGACAGGGCTGAGGGAGCAGTTCTTC
TRBJ2-4,NA,TRBV12-3/TRBV12-4,few,CASSLGLKAPKNIQYF,TGTGCCAGCAGTTTGGGGTTGAAAGCCCCCAAAAACATTCAGTACTTC
TRBJ2-7,NA,TRBV14,many,CASSQNPTGNEQYF,TGTGCCAGCAGCCAAAACCCCACAGGGAACGAGCAGTACTTC
TRBJ1-3,NA,TRBV6-5,NA,CASSYSTGHSSGNTIYF,TGTGCCAGCAGTTACTCAACGGGACACAGCTCTGGAAACACCATATATTTT